Presented here are 12 T cell receptor beta chains from one specimen sequenced in a study of blood T cells in healthy people across ages. Primers used in a second PCR of roughly 6 to 12 cycles were a sample-barcoded 5' primer and a J-beta primer mix. TCRdb independently ran MiXCR on the 5' RACE reads; one entry per CDR3 protein. The sample contains about 1.7 million distinct CDR3 sequences, 28% of which appear only once. The material sequenced was blood. The receptor source for this set is a young woman in good health.

The rearrangement links TRBV7-9 to TRBJ2-3; TRBD2 matches 7 bases. Germline V CDR1 and CDR2: SEHNR, FQNEAQ (reference sequence). The CDR3 extends over 14 amino acids. J gave up 0 bases and V 7 bases, and 4 bases lay outside the gene matches. CDR3 residues: CASNPGLSTDTQYF. The CDR3 DNA reads as TGTGCCAGCAACCCGGGACTAAGCACAGATACGCAGTATTTT.

The rearrangement uses TRBV20-1 and TRBJ1-2; 10 nucleotides match TRBD1. This CDR3 is built from 13 residues. CDR1 is DFQATT and CDR2 is SNEGSKA in the germline V gene (reference sequence). Losses at the gene ends were 5 bases for V and 6 bases for J; bases not matched to a gene: 6. CDR3 nucleotide sequence: TGCAGTGCTGGGGACAGGGGCGGAAATGGCTACACCTTC. Its translation: CSAGDRGGNGYTF.

The chain links TRBV2 to TRBJ2-3; D uncertain. V lost 8 bases and J 2 bases, leaving 14 bases between the germline ends. The CDR3 is 14 residues long. Germline V gene data show CDR1 as SNHLY and CDR2 as FYNNEI. CDR3 sequence: CASLKERPTDTQYF. In nucleotides, the CDR3 is TGTGCCAGCCTTAAAGAGCGCCCCACAGATACGCAGTATTTT.

This clonotype was observed many times. J is TRBJ2-5 and V is TRBV10-2, with 7 bases fitting TRBD1. From germline, CDR1 is WSHSY and CDR2 SAAADI. The junction had 6 bases not matched to a gene; V was cut back by 5 bases and J by 3 bases. The CDR3 contains 14 residues. This CDR3 is CASSLTGREETQYF. The CDR3 DNA is TGCGCCAGCAGTCTGACAGGGAGAGAAGAGACCCAGTACTTC.

The sample holds a few counts of this clonotype. This rearrangement joins TRBV6-5 to TRBJ2-7; TRBD1 matches 7 bases. CDR1 and CDR2 from the germline V gene are MNHEY and SVGAGI. This CDR3 has 14 amino acids. V gave up 6 bases and J gave up 5 bases; unmatched junction bases: 10. This chain's CDR3 is CASSQDRLRNEQYF. The CDR3 DNA follows: TGTGCCAGCAGCCAGGACAGGTTAAGGAACGAGCAGTACTTC.

The chain carries TRBV12-5 and TRBJ2-1; 9 positions match TRBD2. The J call may be wrong; the DNA end is better matched by TRBJ2-7. There are 16 residues in the CDR3. Germline-derived CDR1 and CDR2 are LGHNT and FRNRAP. CDR3 region: CASGLEREVSYNEQYF. The DNA of the CDR3 is TGTGCTAGTGGTTTGGAGCGGGAGGTTTCCTACAATGAGCAGTACTTC.

This clonotype appeared a few times. The V and J genes are TRBV18 and TRBJ2-5, with 9 bases fitting TRBD1. CDR3 length: 16 residues. V lost 5 bases to trimming and J lost 4 bases; unmatched junction nucleotides: 11. Germline lookup yields CDR1 KGHSH and CDR2 LQKENI. This chain's CDR3 is CASSGSTGGGSETQYF. CDR3 coding DNA: TGTGCCAGCTCAGGATCTACAGGGGGCGGATCAGAGACCCAGTACTTC.

The chain combines TRBV27 with TRBJ2-7, with a weak D call TRBD1 (5 bases). Trimming left V 5 bases short and J 6 bases short, with 14 bases between. The CDR3 has 13 amino acids. Germline CDR1 reads MNHEY; CDR2 reads SMNVEV (reference sequence). The CDR3 sequence is CASSKTAPSEQYF. CDR3 DNA sequence: TGTGCCAGCAGTAAGACAGCGCCTAGCGAGCAGTACTTC.

The chain is built from TRBV9 and TRBJ1-6; D uncertain. CDR3 size: 15 residues. Germline loops: CDR1 SGDLS, CDR2 YYNGEE. The V end was cut by 0 bases, the J end by 10 bases, with 14 bases between. CDR3 sequence reads: CASSVGAAGGSPLHF. CDR3 DNA: TGTGCCAGCAGCGTAGGGGCTGCCGGAGGGTCACCCCTCCACTTT.

This clonotype was found many times. The rearrangement uses TRBV10-3 and TRBJ1-2; 12 nucleotides match TRBD1. J gave up 2 bases and V 0 bases, and 1 base lay outside the gene matches. Per the germline V gene, CDR1 is ENHRY and CDR2 is SYGVKD. There are 16 residues in the CDR3. The CDR3: CAISESGTGGNYGYTF. The CDR3 DNA sequence: TGTGCCATCAGTGAGTCTGGGACAGGGGGCAACTATGGCTACACCTTC.

A word on this clonotype: A read error may explain this, as a much larger clone is one base away. CDR3 sequence reads: CVSSLTSGFNGYTF. The CDR3 coding sequence is TGTGTCAGCAGTTTGACCTCAGGGTTTAATGGCTACACCTTC. The chain is built from TRBV6-5 and TRBJ1-2; D possibly corresponds to TRBD1 (5 bases). Per the germline V gene, CDR1 is MNHEY and CDR2 is SVGAGI. This CDR3 is built from 14 residues.

About this clonotype itself: A much more abundant neighbour one base away suggests this may be a read error. The chain is built from TRBV12-3 or TRBV12-4 and TRBJ2-1; D call uncertain. The V gene lost 4 bases and the J gene lost 9 bases, with 19 bases spanning the gap. This CDR3 is built from 15 residues. Here the CDR3 DNA reads TGTGCCAGCAGTTGTATAGACCCAGGATTCCGTGAGCAGTTCTTC. Translating it yields CASSCIDPGFREQFF.